One and the same sample provided the 14 T cell receptor beta chains below, sequenced in a study of cytomegalovirus exposure and HLA in healthy donors. Produced via immunoSEQ multiplex PCR; TCRdb's table is partial and in-frame only. The table lists more than 110,000 clones, approximately 94% of them singletons, with 1.5% to 2% in the top ten. Sequencing was done on a sample of PBMCs. These receptors all come from a man aged 18 to 29 in good health and CMV-seropositive.

The chain is built from TRBV4-2 and TRBJ2-3, with D unclear. CDR1 is LGHNA, CDR2 YNFKEQ, per germline. Trimming removed 4 bases at V and 3 bases at J, with 11 bases between. The CDR3 extends over 14 amino acids. CDR3 in DNA: TGTGCCAGCAGCCTGTCGCGGAAAACAGATACGCAGTATTTT. This sequence encodes CASSLSRKTDTQYF.

This chain connects TRBV18 to TRBJ2-3, with 10 bases aligning to TRBD2. In germline, CDR1 is KGHSH, CDR2 LQKENI. The CDR3 runs 15 residues. V was pared by 4 bases and J by 2 bases, with 3 bases of the junction left unmatched. CDR3 nucleotide sequence: TGTGCCAGCTCACGGACTAGCGGACCCACAGATACGCAGTATTTT. Translating it yields CASSRTSGPTDTQYF.

The rearrangement links TRBV5-4 to TRBJ2-3; tentative D call: TRBD1 (5 bases). Per the germline V gene, CDR1 is SGHNT and CDR2 is YYREEE (reference sequence). The CDR3 loop spans 15 amino acids. V shed 4 bases and J shed 0 bases, with 12 bases lying between them. The CDR3 is CASSRTRTSTDTQYF. Written as DNA, the CDR3 is TGTGCCAGCAGCCGGACAAGAACGAGCACAGATACGCAGTATTTT.

The rearrangement uses TRBV29-1 and TRBJ2-1; perhaps TRBD2 as D (7 bases). V was clipped by 6 bases and J by 15 bases, with 18 bases between them. Looked up from germline, CDR1 is SQVTM and CDR2 is ANQGSEA. The CDR3 is made up of 11 amino acids. The CDR3 region has the DNA TGCAGCGTCCAGCGGGACATTCTCCGGTTCTTC. Its protein is CSVQRDILRFF.

The chain couples TRBV2 to TRBJ2-7; TRBD2 matches 10 bases. The trim removed 6 bases at V and 0 bases at J, leaving 8 bases unmatched. Germline loops: CDR1 SNHLY, CDR2 FYNNEI. This CDR3 comprises 16 residues. The CDR3 DNA follows: TGTGCCAGCAGCCCGGGGACTAGCGATAGCTCCTACGAGCAGTACTTC. Residues: CASSPGTSDSSYEQYF.

The CDR3 sequence: CASSPAPTGYEQYF. The CDR3 coding sequence is TGTGCCAGCTCACCCGCCCCGACAGGGTACGAGCAGTACTTC. V usage is TRBV18 and J usage is TRBJ2-7; 7 nucleotides match TRBD1. This CDR3 has 14 amino acids. V lost 3 bases and J lost 4; bases outside the gene matches: 6. CDR1 and CDR2 (germline): KGHSH, LQKENI.

The chain has TRBV2 and TRBJ2-3; 8 positions agree with TRBD1. The germline V gene encodes CDR1 SNHLY and CDR2 FYNNEI. V was clipped by 4 bases and J by 4 bases; unmatched bases: 7. This CDR3 comprises 15 residues. DNA for the CDR3: TGTGCCAGCAGTGGTCCGGACAGGGAAGCAGATACGCAGTATTTT. Amino acid sequence: CASSGPDREADTQYF. Using reference TRBV2 and TRBJ2-3 for the parts outside the CDR3, the full variable domain is EPEVTQTPSHQVTQMGQEVILRCVPISNHLYFYWYRQILGQKVEFLVSFYNNEISEKSEIFDDQFSVERPDGSNFTLKIRSTKLEDSAMYFCASSGPDREADTQYFGPGTRLTVL.

The chain carries TRBV2 and TRBJ2-5; 9 bases agree with TRBD2. V dropped 5 bases and J dropped 3; count of bases not matched to a gene: 7. The CDR3 consists of 15 residues. The germline gives CDR1 SNHLY, CDR2 FYNNEI. As DNA, the CDR3 is TGTGCCAGCAGTCTGACTAGCGGAAAGAAAGAGACCCAGTACTTC. Translated: CASSLTSGKKETQYF.

This sequence joins TRBV5-1 and TRBJ2-7; the match to TRBD2 covers 13 bases. Germline V gene data show CDR1 as SGHRS and CDR2 as YFSETQ. The CDR3 is 17 amino acids. The J segment lost 1 base and the V segment lost 4 bases, leaving 8 bases of the junction unmatched. CDR3 sequence (DNA): TGCGCCAGCAGCGTCACTAGCGGGAGGGTCAGGTCCTACGAGCAGTACTTC. Its protein is CASSVTSGRVRSYEQYF. The entire variable domain, with the rest obtained from reference TRBV5-1 and TRBJ2-7, is as follows: KAGVTQTPRYLIKTRGQQVTLSCSPISGHRSVSWYQQTPGQGLQFLFEYFSETQRNKGNFPGRFSGRQFSNSRSEMNVSTLELGDSALYLCASSVTSGRVRSYEQYFGPGTRLTVT.

CDR3 residues: CASSSVTGVWEQYF. The CDR3 region has the DNA TGTGCCAGCAGCTCCGTTACAGGGGTGTGGGAGCAGTACTTC. The chain has TRBV7-9 and TRBJ2-7; 7 bases are a match to TRBD1. This CDR3 has 14 amino acids. Trimming at V came to 4 bases and at J to 7 bases, leaving 10 bases not matched to a gene. CDR1 is SEHNR, CDR2 FQNEAQ, per germline (reference sequence).

The chain has TRBV27 and TRBJ2-7; TRBD2 aligns across 10 bases. The ends lost 2 bases at V and 2 bases at J; junction bases unmatched: 12. The CDR3 totals 18 residues. Germline CDR1 and CDR2: MNHEY and SMNVEV (reference sequence). The DNA of the CDR3 is TGTGCCAGCAGTTTAAGGGGTTACCTAGCGGGAGCCCCCTACGAGCAGTACTTC. The encoded protein is CASSLRGYLAGAPYEQYF.

The rearrangement links TRBV28 to TRBJ2-6, with D unresolved. CDR3 length: 15 amino acids. Trimming cost V 6 bases and J 4 bases, with 13 bases left between them. Germline loops: CDR1 MDHEN, CDR2 SYDVKM. The CDR3 region is CASSPAGSGANVLTF. The CDR3 region has the DNA TGTGCCAGCAGCCCGGCCGGGTCCGGGGCCAACGTCCTGACTTTC.

This rearrangement joins TRBV10-3 to TRBJ2-3, with 9 positions matching TRBD2. CDR1 ENHRY and CDR2 SYGVKD come from the germline V gene. Trimming cost V 10 bases and J 0 bases; bases outside gene matches: 11. This CDR3 comprises 16 residues. The CDR3 region has the DNA TGTGCCACAACCAGGGTACTAGCGGGTAGCACAGATACGCAGTATTTT. Encoded protein: CATTRVLAGSTDTQYF.

The genes are TRBV7-6 and TRBJ2-7; D possibly corresponds to TRBD2 (6 bases). The CDR3 spans 13 residues. Germline V gene sequence: CDR1 SGHVS, CDR2 FNYEAQ. Trimming removed 5 bases at V and 3 bases at J, with 11 bases between. The CDR3 is CASSPGTDYEQYF. For the CDR3, the DNA is TGTGCCAGCAGCCCAGGGACTGACTACGAGCAGTACTTC. The whole variable domain, filled in from reference TRBV7-6 and TRBJ2-7, reads GAGVSQSPRYKVTKRGQDVALRCDPISGHVSLYWYRQALGQGPEFLTYFNYEAQQDKSGLPNDRFSAERPEGSISTLTIQRTEQRDSAMYRCASSPGTDYEQYFGPGTRLTVT.